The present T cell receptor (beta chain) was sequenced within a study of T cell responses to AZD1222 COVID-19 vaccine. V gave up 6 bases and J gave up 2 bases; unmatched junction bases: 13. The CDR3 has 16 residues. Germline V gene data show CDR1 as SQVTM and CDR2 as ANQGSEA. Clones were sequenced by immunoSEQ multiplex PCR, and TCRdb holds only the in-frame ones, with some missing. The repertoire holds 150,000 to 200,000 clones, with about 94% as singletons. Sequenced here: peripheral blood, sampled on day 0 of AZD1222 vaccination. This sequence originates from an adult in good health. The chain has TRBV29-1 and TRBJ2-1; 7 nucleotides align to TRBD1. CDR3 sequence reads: CSVDDRAVSAYNEQFF. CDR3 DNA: TGCAGCGTCGATGACAGGGCGGTAAGCGCCTACAATGAGCAGTTCTTC.